This entry lists 25 T cell receptor beta chains sequenced from one sample in a study of tumor-infiltrating lymphocytes in oesophageal squamous cell carcinoma. From the PCR reads, TCRdb called clonotypes with MiXCR, one entry per CDR3 protein. In the table there are about 21,000 distinct CDR3 sequences, roughly two fifths of which are singletons. The material sequenced was esophageal tumor tissue. The receptor source for this set is a male donor with esophageal squamous cell carcinoma.

This clonotype is categorized as medium-sized. This rearrangement joins TRBV6-1 to TRBJ2-3; tentatively, D is TRBD2 (7 bases). Trimming stripped 7 bases from V and 6 bases from J, with 26 bases between. Germline lookup yields CDR1 MNHNS and CDR2 SASEGT. The CDR3 is made up of 17 amino acids. The CDR3 coding sequence is TGTGCCAGCATTCAAAGGGGGGGAGTCGGTCTTGCGGATACGCAGTATTTT. Translated, it gives CASIQRGGVGLADTQYF.

Only a few counts were recorded for this clonotype. No conserved phenylalanine or tryptophan ends this CDR3, so it is likely a read error. The DNA is omitted, as the CDR3 cannot be located on it reliably, and the CDR3 follows TCRdb's listing. The J gene is TRBJ2-1, the V gene TRBV28; no DNA check was done on the table's D call, TRBD1. The CDR3 spans 15 amino acids, including both terminal residues. Germline-derived CDR1 and CDR2 are MDHEN and SYDVKM. The CDR3 loop is CASTSPGGYGYTFGS.

By share of the sample, this clonotype is medium-sized (0.01 to 0.1%). The chain carries TRBV7-6 and TRBJ2-7, with D possibly matching TRBD2 (5 bases). The CDR3 is 15 amino acids. The V end was cut by 1 base, the J end by 5 bases, with 15 bases between. Per the germline V gene, CDR1 is SGHVS and CDR2 is FNYEAQ. CDR3 bases: TGTGCCAGCAGCTTAGTAGCTGCAGGAGGCGACGAGCAGTACTTC. It translates to CASSLVAAGGDEQYF.

This clonotype was seen many times. DNA of the CDR3: TGTGCCAGCAGTTCTAACGGAGTGAACACCGGGGAGCTGTTTTTT. It codes for CASSSNGVNTGELFF. V and J are TRBV6-1 and TRBJ2-2; D unclear. Trimming pared 5 bases from V and 1 base from J, leaving 11 bases between. Germline V lookup: CDR1 MNHNS, CDR2 SASEGT. This CDR3 contains 15 residues.

The chain joins TRBV7-3 to TRBJ2-3; 12 nucleotides match TRBD2. J was trimmed by 3 bases and V by 4 bases; bases with no gene match: 8. CDR3 length: 17 amino acids. Germline V gene lookup returns CDR1 SGHTA and CDR2 FQGTGA. DNA for the CDR3: TGTGCCAGCAGCTCCCTGACTAGCGGGAGTAGGACAGATACGCAGTATTTT. Translating gives CASSSLTSGSRTDTQYF.

The chain carries TRBV18 and TRBJ2-1, with 10 bases aligning to TRBD1. The J call could be wrong; TRBJ2-5 is a better fit for the DNA end. CDR3 length equals 16 residues. The germline V gene encodes CDR1 KGHSH and CDR2 LQKENI. The CDR3: CASSPLRDRGLETQYF. DNA of the CDR3: TGTGCCAGCTCACCGCTCCGGGACAGGGGTTTAGAGACCCAGTACTTC.

V and J are TRBV7-2 and TRBJ2-5; D is unresolved. The end of the DNA is better explained by TRBJ2-7, so the J call may be wrong. The germline CDR1 and CDR2 sequences are SGHTA and FQGNSA. This CDR3 spans 14 amino acids. The CDR3: CASSSPAGPYEQYF. Here the CDR3 DNA reads TGTGCCAGCAGCTCCCCGGCAGGACCGTACGAGCAGTACTTC.

This clonotype was observed many times. J is TRBJ2-3 and V is TRBV19, with 11 bases lining up with TRBD2. The CDR3 totals 16 residues. The germline gives CDR1 LNHDA, CDR2 SQIVND (reference sequence). With V trimmed by 4 bases and J by 4 bases, 7 bases remained unmatched. In DNA, the CDR3 is TGTGCCAGTAGTACTTCTAGCGGGAGGTACGCAGATACGCAGTATTTT. Protein product: CASSTSSGRYADTQYF.

The rearrangement uses TRBV7-6 and TRBJ2-4, with 11 nucleotides matching TRBD2. The last part of the DNA fits TRBJ2-1 better; the J call may be wrong. Germline values: CDR1 SGHVS, CDR2 FNYEAQ. This CDR3 contains 17 residues. As DNA, the CDR3 is TGTGCCAGCAGCATTCAAGGAGGGGCTAGCGGGGGGAATGAGCAGTTCTTC. Its translation: CASSIQGGASGGNEQFF.

On this clonotype itself: Since a much larger clone is just one base distant, this may be a read error. The chain recombines TRBV27 with TRBJ1-1; perhaps TRBD1 as D (6 bases). Germline V CDR1 and CDR2: MNHEY, SMNVEV (reference sequence). The CDR3 length is 16 residues. In DNA, the CDR3 is TGTGCCAGCAGTTCAATAGACAGGAAAGCCACCGGGGAGCTGTTATTT. Translated: CASSSIDRKATGELLF.

The chain links TRBV7-6 to TRBJ2-3, with a tentative D call TRBD2 (6 bases). Germline V gene data show CDR1 as SGHVS and CDR2 as FNYEAQ. Between the trimmed V and J ends, which lost 1 base and 5 bases, there was a span of 7 bases. This CDR3 comprises 13 residues. In DNA form, the CDR3 reads TGTGCCAGCAGCTTAGTGGGGGGAGATACGCAGTATTTT. This translates into CASSLVGGDTQYF. Drawing the rest from reference TRBV7-6 and TRBJ2-3, the complete variable domain is GAGVSQSPRYKVTKRGQDVALRCDPISGHVSLYWYRQALGQGPEFLTYFNYEAQQDKSGLPNDRFSAERPEGSISTLTIQRTEQRDSAMYRCASSLVGGDTQYFGPGTRLTVL.

The gene calls are TRBV24-1 and TRBJ1-2; perhaps TRBD1 as D (5 bases). The CDR3 totals 13 residues. CDR1 is KGHDR, CDR2 SFDVKD, per germline. V shed 8 bases and J shed 4 bases, with 13 bases lying between them. The CDR3 sequence: CATKSRDGYGYTF. Here the CDR3 DNA reads TGTGCCACCAAAAGCCGGGACGGCTATGGCTACACCTTC.

Many counts were recorded for this clonotype. The CDR3 reads CASSETSGRYNEQFF. In nucleotides, the CDR3 is TGCGCCAGCAGTGAGACTAGCGGGAGGTACAATGAGCAGTTCTTC. This chain joins TRBV10-1 and TRBJ2-1; the match to TRBD2 covers 12 bases. The CDR3 is 15 amino acids. Looked up from germline, CDR1 is WNHNN and CDR2 is SYGVQD (reference sequence). Trimming took 2 bases from V and 4 from J; bases not matched to a gene: 0.

This clonotype has just a few counts. CDR3 in DNA: TGTGCCAGTAGTAGGGGACTAGCGGGATTGGATGAGCAGTTCTTC. Translating gives CASSRGLAGLDEQFF. This rearrangement joins TRBV19 to TRBJ2-1, with TRBD2 matching 13 bases. Germline CDR1 and CDR2: LNHDA and SQIVND (reference sequence). The CDR3 spans 15 residues. V shed 4 bases and J 8 bases; nucleotides not matched to a gene: 5.

This clonotype was seen ten or more times. This chain uses TRBV6-4 with TRBJ2-1, with TRBD2 identical over 7 bases. The trim removed 10 bases at V and 6 bases at J, leaving 12 bases unmatched. This CDR3 has 14 amino acids. The germline CDR1 and CDR2 sequences are MRHNA and SNTAGT. CDR3 loop: CATSSGFFSNEQFF. As DNA, the CDR3 is TGTGCCACCTCTAGCGGATTTTTTTCCAATGAGCAGTTCTTC.

This clonotype was seen once. The chain carries TRBV5-6 and TRBJ2-3; TRBD2 is a possible D gene (5 bases). This CDR3 is built from 16 residues. Trimming removed 1 base from V and 1 base from J, with 13 bases in between. Germline assignment: CDR1 SGHDT and CDR2 YYEEEE. This chain's CDR3 is CASSLSVGSGTDTQYF. In DNA form, the CDR3 reads TGTGCCAGCAGCTTGTCCGTTGGTAGCGGCACAGATACGCAGTATTTT.

The chain employs TRBV4-2 and TRBJ2-1; D is perhaps TRBD2 (7 bases). The CDR3 runs to 14 residues. Per germline, CDR1 LGHNA and CDR2 YNFKEQ. Trimming shortened V by 6 bases and J by 10 bases, and 19 bases separated the two germline ends. The CDR3 DNA reads TGTGCCAGCAGTCGAGGGGGGGAGTCCAGAGAGCAGTTCTTC. Encoded protein: CASSRGGESREQFF.

The V call is TRBV6-5, the J call TRBJ2-1; 15 nucleotides align to TRBD2. Judging by the DNA end, TRBJ2-5 fits better; the J call may be wrong. The germline CDR1 and CDR2 sequences are MNHEY and SVGAGI. The CDR3 is 17 residues long. CDR3 DNA: TGTGCCAGCAGTTACGGACTAGCGGGAGGGCCTGTTGAGACCCAGTACTTC. Translation: CASSYGLAGGPVETQYF.

The V and J genes are TRBV7-4 and TRBJ2-1; TRBD1 aligns across 7 bases. The J call may be in error: the DNA end matches TRBJ2-5 better. The CDR3 is 14 residues long. From germline, CDR1 is SGHVT and CDR2 SQSDAQ. The CDR3, as DNA: TGTGCCAGCAGCATCGGGACAGCCACCGAGACCCAGTACTTC. This encodes CASSIGTATETQYF.

By its share, this clonotype is medium-sized. The V and J genes are TRBV7-3 and TRBJ2-3; D is unresolved. Germline V gene lookup returns CDR1 SGHTA and CDR2 FQGTGA. V lost 1 base and J 6 bases, leaving 17 bases between the germline ends. CDR3 length: 16 amino acids. The CDR3 reads CASSLNPRLPGDTQYF. In DNA, the CDR3 is TGTGCCAGCAGCTTAAATCCCAGACTGCCCGGGGATACGCAGTATTTT.

The chain joins TRBV27 to TRBJ2-5; TRBD2 agrees at 13 bases. The CDR3 is 17 residues long. Unmatched junction bases numbered 11, after V lost 6 bases and J lost 4 bases. Germline values: CDR1 MNHEY, CDR2 SMNVEV (reference sequence). This CDR3 is CASSETPGLAGRETQYF. Here the CDR3 DNA reads TGTGCCAGCAGCGAAACTCCGGGACTAGCGGGAAGAGAGACCCAGTACTTC.

The chain is built from TRBV11-2 and TRBJ1-1; D unclear. CDR1 SGHAT and CDR2 FQNNGV come from the germline V gene. This CDR3 region has 14 residues. V lost 2 bases, J lost 0 bases, and 7 bases lay in between. This chain's CDR3 is CASSLSRLNTEAFF. The CDR3 region has the DNA TGTGCCAGCAGCTTAAGCCGACTGAACACTGAAGCTTTCTTT.

The rearrangement joins TRBV7-2 to TRBJ2-5, with a tentative D call TRBD2 (5 bases). The ends were cut back, 4 bases at V and 11 bases at J, with 17 bases in the middle. Germline values: CDR1 SGHTA, CDR2 FQGNSA. CDR3 length equals 13 residues. CDR3 nucleotide sequence: TGTGCCAGCAGCTCCAAGGGCGGGCATGAGCAGTACTTC. Its translation is CASSSKGGHEQYF.

This clonotype was seen at least ten times. The chain couples TRBV28 to TRBJ1-4; no clear D. The CDR3 sequence is 13 residues long. Germline V lookup: CDR1 MDHEN, CDR2 SYDVKM. V gave up 10 bases and J gave up 0 bases, with 9 bases separating them. This chain's CDR3 is CATLGATNEKLFF. For the CDR3, the DNA is TGTGCCACCCTCGGGGCAACTAATGAAAAACTGTTTTTT.

This chain connects TRBV7-3 to TRBJ2-1, with D possibly matching TRBD1 (6 bases). Gene TRBJ2-5 matches the end of the DNA better, so the J call may be wrong. Germline CDR1 reads SGHTA; CDR2 reads FQGTGA. CDR3 length: 15 amino acids. CDR3 sequence (DNA): TGTGCCAGCAGCCGTTCCGGGACACCCGAAGAGACCCAGTACTTC. The encoded protein is CASSRSGTPEETQYF.